This T cell receptor (beta chain) emerged from a study of breast tumors, draining lymph nodes, adjacent tissues (dated by TCRdb to the mid-2010s). The study in broad terms: TCR beta repertoires were compared across tumor, adjacent nontumor tissue and axillary lymph nodes obtained from breast cancer patients. The study aimed to assess the relationships and possible T-cell exchange between tumor, surrounding tissue and draining lymph node repertoires in human breast cancer.

Lymph node samples were obtained from the axillary draining lymph nodes of breast cancer patients. CDR1 and CDR2 (PRHDT, FYEKMQ) derive from the germline V gene (reference sequence). Here V drops 5 bases and J drops 4 bases, and the junction holds 18 bases not matched to any gene. The CDR3 sequence holds 18 residues, the cysteine and phenylalanine included. The only DNA kept is the CDR3, 54 bases in frame from the first base. This clonotype was recorded at least ten times. Its antigen is unknown. Per-base qualities were not stored, and no clone one base away is much larger. The sequencer listed for this sample is Illumina HiSeq 2000. Multiplex PCR amplification was used to generate the TCR beta chain libraries. High-throughput sequencing was used to analyze the amplified TCR beta chain products. Starting from the raw public reads, TCRdb applied fastp trimming at Q25, assembled clones with MiXCR and retained in-frame beta chains. Every entry covers one CDR3 protein and lists the most common genes and DNA from its rows. The sample contains 150,000 to 200,000 distinct CDR3 sequences, 30% to 35% of them found a single time. The top ten clonotypes cover about 4% of the sample.

The paper as a whole reports these results and caveats: Tumor and nontumor tissue repertoires were found to be significantly more similar in luminal-like than in basal-like breast cancer. Tumor T-cell repertoires showed less diversity than lymph node repertoires and more diversity than nontumor tissue repertoires, and tumor T-cell repertoires showed preferential V and J gene usage. The conclusion that tumor T cells originate in lymph nodes was framed as consistent with a hypothesis rather than directly demonstrated. The data were considered consistent with most tumor T cells being derived from the lymph node and subsequently expanding within tumor tissue.

This TCR derives from a female donor with breast cancer. Some clones in this sample may be carry-over from other donors' samples. The rearranged chain carries TRBV13 and TRBJ2-5; a stretch of 8 junction bases matches TRBD1. Sequenced material: axillary lymph node tissue. The CDR3 has the sequence CASSPSSGGGWIGETQYF. At the DNA level, the sequence is TGTGCCAGCAGCCCATCTTCAGGGGGCGGGTGGATTGGAGAGACCCAGTACTTC.